Following are 15 T cell receptor beta chains from one sample sequenced in a study of graft-versus-host responses after intestinal transplantation. Here immunoSEQ multiplex PCR was the method, and the copy in TCRdb shows in-frame clones only, minus some. This sample has some 100,000 clones; roughly 92% occur once, and the top ten carry approximately 0.064%. Antigens for these TCRs are unknown. Material: unstimulated CD8+ T cells sorted from spleen or lymph node cells, obtained before transplant. The receptors stem from a human donor who was the organ donor for an intestinal transplant.

The J gene is TRBJ2-7, the V gene TRBV27, with TRBD2 as a possible D gene (5 bases). Trimming pared 2 bases from V and 3 bases from J, leaving 14 bases between. This CDR3 is built from 15 residues. Per the germline V gene, CDR1 is MNHEY and CDR2 is SMNVEV (reference sequence). In DNA form, the CDR3 reads TGTGCCAGCAGTTTAGCCCCCGGACTGAACTACGAGCAGTACTTC. Translated, it gives CASSLAPGLNYEQYF.

This chain connects TRBV9 to TRBJ1-1, with D perhaps TRBD1 (6 bases). CDR1 and CDR2 from the germline V gene are SGDLS and YYNGEE. CDR3 length: 13 amino acids. Trimming removed 3 bases at V and 5 bases at J, with 11 bases between. DNA for the CDR3: TGTGCCAGCAGCGGGGAACAGGGAACTGAAGCTTTCTTT. Translation gives CASSGEQGTEAFF.

The chain links TRBV15 to TRBJ1-6, with D unresolved. CDR1 is LNHNV, CDR2 YYDKDF, per germline (reference sequence). V was cut by 7 bases and J by 0 bases, with 10 bases left in between. The CDR3 runs 15 residues. CDR3 nucleotide sequence: TGTGCCACCACGGCCGGGAGCTCCTATAATTCACCCCTCCACTTT. It specifies CATTAGSSYNSPLHF.

V usage is TRBV27 and J usage is TRBJ1-5, with D maybe TRBD1 (6 bases). CDR1 and CDR2 (germline): MNHEY, SMNVEV (reference sequence). This CDR3 contains 14 residues. Trimming cost V 5 bases and J 4 bases, with 12 bases left between them. As DNA, the CDR3 is TGTGCCAGCAGTCCCGGGCAGGGGAATCAGCCCCAGCATTTT. Its translation is CASSPGQGNQPQHF.

This rearrangement joins TRBV5-1 to TRBJ1-3, with a tentative D call TRBD1 (5 bases). The CDR3 consists of 15 residues. Germline loops: CDR1 SGHRS, CDR2 YFSETQ. The V end lost 1 base, the J end lost 4 bases, and 12 bases lay between the germline ends. The CDR3 DNA follows: TGCGCCAGCAGCTTGCTTGCAGGGCAGGGAAACACCATATATTTT. This encodes CASSLLAGQGNTIYF.

The chain has TRBV6-1 and TRBJ1-5; D unclear. V was shortened by 3 bases and J by 4 bases, with 10 bases between the two germline ends. This CDR3 is built from 14 residues. Germline V lookup: CDR1 MNHNS, CDR2 SASEGT. The CDR3 protein is CASSDRGANQPQHF. The DNA for the CDR3 is TGTGCCAGCAGTGATCGGGGAGCTAATCAGCCCCAGCATTTT.

CDR3 DNA: TGTGCCAGCAGCTTAGGTAGCGGGAACTACAATGAGCAGTTCTTC. Its translation is CASSLGSGNYNEQFF. The chain links TRBV7-9 to TRBJ2-1; TRBD2 aligns across 8 bases. The CDR3 consists of 15 residues. Unmatched junction bases numbered 2, after V lost 1 base and J lost 3 bases. Germline-derived CDR1 and CDR2 are SEHNR and FQNEAQ (reference sequence).

The rearrangement links TRBV2 to TRBJ2-7; 9 bases agree with TRBD1. CDR3 size: 14 residues. J gave up 3 bases and V 7 bases, and 7 bases lay outside the gene matches. CDR1 is SNHLY, CDR2 FYNNEI, per germline. The CDR3 coding sequence is TGTGCCAGCATCGGGACAGGGCCCATCTACGAGCAGTACTTC. Encoded protein: CASIGTGPIYEQYF.

The count of this clone is one. The chain uses TRBV14 and TRBJ2-5; 10 bases line up with TRBD2. With V trimmed by 0 bases and J by 3 bases, 4 bases remained unmatched. CDR1 is SGHDN and CDR2 is FVKESK in the germline V gene. The CDR3 runs 16 residues. The CDR3: CASSQDFGLAEETQYF. CDR3 in DNA: TGTGCCAGCAGCCAAGATTTTGGACTAGCGGAAGAGACCCAGTACTTC.

The rearrangement uses TRBV7-2 and TRBJ2-5; 7 nucleotides align to TRBD2. Germline CDR1 and CDR2: SGHTA and FQGNSA. The V gene end was trimmed by 1 base and the J gene end by 1 base; junction bases not matched to a gene: 3. CDR3 length: 15 residues. CDR3 DNA sequence: TGTGCCAGCAGCTTAGGAGCGGGAATCCAAGAGACCCAGTACTTC. Its translation is CASSLGAGIQETQYF.

The V gene is TRBV6-5, the J gene TRBJ2-1; D might be TRBD2 (6 bases). The germline V and J ends were trimmed by 4 bases and 5 bases, with 12 bases remaining between them. The CDR3 contains 14 residues. Per the germline V gene, CDR1 is MNHEY and CDR2 is SVGAGI. As DNA, the CDR3 is TGTGCCAGCAGTTCACTAGCCCACGACAATGAGCAGTTCTTC. Translated, it gives CASSSLAHDNEQFF.

The V and J genes are TRBV13 and TRBJ2-3; 8 positions agree with TRBD1. The CDR3 has 16 residues. Trimming cost V 4 bases and J 0 bases; bases outside gene matches: 6. Germline V gene data show CDR1 as PRHDT and CDR2 as FYEKMQ (reference sequence). In nucleotides, the CDR3 is TGTGCCAGCAGCTGGGACAGGAGCTCTAGCACAGATACGCAGTATTTT. This gives the protein CASSWDRSSSTDTQYF.

V and J are TRBV28 and TRBJ2-7, with no clear D. Germline lookup yields CDR1 MDHEN and CDR2 SYDVKM. Between the trimmed V and J ends, which lost 3 bases and 4 bases, there was a span of 13 bases. This CDR3 comprises 14 residues. The CDR3 DNA reads TGTGCCAGCAGTTTTTTTTATACGACTTACGAGCAGTACTTC. It is translated as CASSFFYTTYEQYF.

This chain links TRBV12-5 with TRBJ2-3, with TRBD2 matching 11 bases. The CDR3 extends over 21 amino acids. J lost 0 bases, V lost 0 bases, and 14 bases had no gene match. Germline V lookup: CDR1 LGHNT, CDR2 FRNRAP. CDR3 DNA: TGTGCTAGTGGTTTGGTAACGGTGCTAGCGGGAGGACAGACTAGCACAGATACGCAGTATTTT. It specifies CASGLVTVLAGGQTSTDTQYF. The whole variable domain, remainder taken from reference TRBV12-5 and TRBJ2-3, is DARVTQTPRHKVTEMGQEVTMRCQPILGHNTVFWYRQTMMQGLELLAYFRNRAPLDDSGMPKDRFSAEMPDATLATLKIQPSEPRDSAVYFCASGLVTVLAGGQTSTDTQYFGPGTRLTVL.

The chain joins TRBV6-5 to TRBJ1-2, with D hard to call. Looked up from germline, CDR1 is MNHEY and CDR2 is SVGAGI. V lost 2 bases to trimming and J lost 3 bases, with 10 bases between them. This CDR3 comprises 14 residues. Written as DNA, the CDR3 is TGTGCCAGCAGTTACGGAGTTCGGGACTATGGCTACACCTTC. Encoded protein: CASSYGVRDYGYTF.